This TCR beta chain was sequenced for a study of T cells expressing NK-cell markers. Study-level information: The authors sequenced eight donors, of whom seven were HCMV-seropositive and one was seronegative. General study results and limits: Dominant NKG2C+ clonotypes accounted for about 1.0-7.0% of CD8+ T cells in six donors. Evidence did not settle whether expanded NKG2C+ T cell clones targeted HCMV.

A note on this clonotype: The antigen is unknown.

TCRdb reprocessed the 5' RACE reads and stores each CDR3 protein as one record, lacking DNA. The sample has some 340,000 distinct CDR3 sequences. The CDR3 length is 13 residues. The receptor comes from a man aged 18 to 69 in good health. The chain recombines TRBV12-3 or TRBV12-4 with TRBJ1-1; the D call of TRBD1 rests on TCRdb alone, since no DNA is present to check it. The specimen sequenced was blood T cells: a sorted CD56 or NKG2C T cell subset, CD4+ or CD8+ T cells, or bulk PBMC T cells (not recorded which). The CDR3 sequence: CASSLAQGRVAFF.